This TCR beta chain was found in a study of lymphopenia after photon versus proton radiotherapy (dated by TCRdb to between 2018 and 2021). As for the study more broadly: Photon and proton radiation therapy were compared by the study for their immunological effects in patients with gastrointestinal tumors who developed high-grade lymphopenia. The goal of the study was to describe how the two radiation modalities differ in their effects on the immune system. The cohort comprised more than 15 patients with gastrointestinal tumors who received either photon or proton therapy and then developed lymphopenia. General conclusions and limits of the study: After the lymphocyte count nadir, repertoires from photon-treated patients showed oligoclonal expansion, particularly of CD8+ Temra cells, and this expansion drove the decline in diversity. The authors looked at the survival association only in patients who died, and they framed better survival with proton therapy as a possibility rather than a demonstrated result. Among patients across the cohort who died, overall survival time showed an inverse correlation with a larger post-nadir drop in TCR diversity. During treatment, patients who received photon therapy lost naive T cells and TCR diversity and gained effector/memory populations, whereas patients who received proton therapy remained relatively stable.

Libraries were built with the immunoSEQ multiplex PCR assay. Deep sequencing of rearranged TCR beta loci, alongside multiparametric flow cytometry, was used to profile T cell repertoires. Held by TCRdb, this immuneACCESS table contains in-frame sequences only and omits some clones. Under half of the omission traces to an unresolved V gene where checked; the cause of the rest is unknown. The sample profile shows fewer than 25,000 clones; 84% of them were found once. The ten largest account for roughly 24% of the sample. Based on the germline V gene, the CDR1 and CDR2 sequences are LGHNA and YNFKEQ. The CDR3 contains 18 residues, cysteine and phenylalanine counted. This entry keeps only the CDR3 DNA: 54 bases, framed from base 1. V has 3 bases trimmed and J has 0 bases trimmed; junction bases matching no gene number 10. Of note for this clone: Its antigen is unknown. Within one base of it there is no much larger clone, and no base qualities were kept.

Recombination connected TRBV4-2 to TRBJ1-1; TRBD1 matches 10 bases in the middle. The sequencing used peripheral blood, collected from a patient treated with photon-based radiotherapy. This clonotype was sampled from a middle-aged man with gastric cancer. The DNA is TGTGCCAGCAGCCATCGTGCCGGACAGGGGGATATGAACACTGAAGCTTTCTTT. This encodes CASSHRAGQGDMNTEAFF.